The 2 T cell receptor beta chains in this list originate from one sample, sequenced in a study of shared clonotypes between healthy human individuals. Clones were sequenced by immunoSEQ multiplex PCR, and TCRdb holds only the in-frame ones, with some missing. Of roughly 500,000 clones in the sample, roughly 83% were seen once. The sequencing input was PBMCs. The receptors derive from a woman between 40 and 55 years old in good health. Some clones in this sample may be carry-over from other donors' samples.

The V and J genes are TRBV6-4 and TRBJ2-6, with D possibly being TRBD1 (5 bases). Trimming took 6 bases from V and 0 from J, leaving 12 bases between them. The CDR3 has 16 amino acids. Germline loops: CDR1 MRHNA, CDR2 SNTAGT. The CDR3, as DNA: TGTGCCAGCAGCCATCAGGGTAACTCTGGGGCCAACGTCCTGACTTTC. Protein: CASSHQGNSGANVLTF.

The chain carries TRBV13 and TRBJ2-5; no definite D call. Germline V gives CDR1 PRHDT, CDR2 FYEKMQ (reference sequence). The V end lost 3 bases, the J end lost 5 bases, and 13 bases lay between the germline ends. CDR3 length equals 14 residues. The CDR3 reads CASSFTQAGETQYF. The CDR3 DNA sequence: TGTGCCAGCAGCTTTACCCAAGCTGGGGAGACCCAGTACTTC.